Presented here are 22 T cell receptor beta chains from one specimen sequenced in a study of T cell repertoires in ileal Crohn's disease. Assay: immunoSEQ multiplex PCR; the TCRdb copy retains only in-frame clones and omits some. The table lists 6,800 or so clones, approximately 80% of them singletons. Sequencing was carried out using ileal tissue. Receptor source: an adult with Crohn's disease.

The V and J genes are TRBV30 and TRBJ2-1; a possible D gene is TRBD1 (6 bases). CDR1 and CDR2 from the germline V gene are GTSNPN and SVGIG (reference sequence). The CDR3 extends over 15 amino acids. Trimming stripped 2 bases from V and 0 bases from J, with 11 bases between. As DNA, the CDR3 is TGTGCCTGGAGTTTAGGGGGTATCTCCTACAATGAGCAGTTCTTC. Encoded protein: CAWSLGGISYNEQFF.

This clone was observed a single time. This chain connects TRBV6-5 to TRBJ2-1; weak D call: TRBD2 (5 bases). The germline V and J ends were trimmed by 2 bases and 0 bases, with 11 bases remaining between them. Germline CDR1 and CDR2: MNHEY and SVGAGI. This CDR3 has 16 residues. The CDR3 loop reads CASSYSGLGSYNEQFF. In DNA form, the CDR3 reads TGTGCCAGCAGTTACAGCGGATTGGGCTCCTACAATGAGCAGTTCTTC.

The rearrangement links TRBV10-1 to TRBJ2-1, with 11 bases that match TRBD2. CDR3 length: 16 amino acids. Germline CDR1 WNHNN, CDR2 SYGVQD (reference sequence). The trim removed 3 bases at V and 7 bases at J, leaving 8 bases unmatched. The CDR3 nucleotides are TGCGCCAGCAGTGATCTAGCGGGGGGTCCCTTAAATGAGCAGTTCTTC. Translation gives CASSDLAGGPLNEQFF.

The chain links TRBV15 to TRBJ2-1; possibly TRBD1 for D (6 bases). Germline CDR1 reads LNHNV; CDR2 reads YYDKDF (reference sequence). V lost 6 bases and J lost 6, with 9 bases in between. The CDR3 length is 12 residues. The CDR3 reads CATRETGNEQFF. The DNA of the CDR3 is TGTGCCACCAGAGAGACAGGCAATGAGCAGTTCTTC.

V is TRBV11-3 and J is TRBJ2-1; 7 nucleotides agree with TRBD1. In germline, CDR1 is SGHNT, CDR2 YENEEA. The trim removed 3 bases at V and 7 bases at J, leaving 9 bases unmatched. The CDR3 covers 15 residues. The CDR3 reads CASSLPGTVRNEQFF. Written as DNA, the CDR3 is TGTGCCAGCAGCTTGCCCGGGACAGTGAGGAATGAGCAGTTCTTC.

The genes are TRBV10-1 and TRBJ1-1; D perhaps matches TRBD1 (5 bases). Germline CDR1 and CDR2: WNHNN and SYGVQD (reference sequence). V was cut by 2 bases and J by 1 base, with 11 bases left in between. CDR3 size: 15 residues. The chain's CDR3 is CASSERRGGNTEAFF. In DNA form, the CDR3 reads TGCGCCAGCAGTGAGCGGCGGGGGGGGAACACTGAAGCTTTCTTT.

This chain uses TRBV5-8 with TRBJ2-5; 8 nucleotides agree with TRBD2. Gene TRBJ2-7 matches the end of the DNA better, so the J call may be wrong. CDR3 length: 17 amino acids. Germline values: CDR1 SGHTS, CDR2 YDEGEE. Here the CDR3 reads CASSLVVTSASSYEQYF. DNA for the CDR3: TGTGCCAGCAGCTTGGTAGTGACTAGCGCGAGCTCCTACGAGCAGTACTTC.

CDR3 in DNA: TGTGCCAGCAGTTTATACGGAGGCCCCGGGGAGCTGTTTTTT. It is translated as CASSLYGGPGELFF. The rearrangement uses TRBV28 and TRBJ2-2, with a tentative D call TRBD2 (5 bases). CDR3 size: 14 residues. Trimming cost V 1 base and J 6 bases, with 9 bases left between them. Per the germline V gene, CDR1 is MDHEN and CDR2 is SYDVKM.

The sample holds a few counts of this clone. The V and J genes are TRBV5-6 and TRBJ2-7; D is unclear. V lost 2 bases and J lost 4, with 7 bases in between. There are 12 residues in the CDR3. Looked up from germline, CDR1 is SGHDT and CDR2 is YYEEEE. The CDR3 sequence: CASSFRSYEQYF. The DNA of the CDR3 is TGTGCCAGCAGCTTCAGAAGTTACGAGCAGTACTTC.

The chain couples TRBV10-2 to TRBJ2-7; a possible D gene is TRBD2 (5 bases). V was pared by 8 bases and J by 5 bases, with 13 bases between. Germline V gene data show CDR1 as WSHSY and CDR2 as SAAADI. This CDR3 has 12 residues. CDR3: CASGSGIDEQYF. CDR3 bases: TGCGCCAGCGGGAGCGGTATCGACGAGCAGTACTTC.

The rearrangement joins TRBV7-8 to TRBJ2-5; D is uncertain. The CDR3 has 11 amino acids. V was cut by 5 bases and J by 7 bases, with 8 bases left in between. The V gene's germline CDR1 is SGHVS and CDR2 FQNEAQ. CDR3 nucleotide sequence: TGTGCCAGCAGCCCGCTAGGGACCCAGTACTTC. It yields the protein CASSPLGTQYF.

Regarding this clone: A read error may account for a junction end that differs from germline. The chain couples TRBV28 to TRBJ1-1; 7 bases line up with TRBD1. This CDR3 region has 14 residues. CDR1 and CDR2 (germline): MDHEN, SYDVKM. CDR3 nucleotides: TGTGCCAGCATTTTAGACAGGGCGGGCACTGAAGCTTTCTTT. Its protein is CASILDRAGTEAFF.

CDR3 amino acids: CASSSTRTGSFEQYF. The CDR3 bases are TGTGCCAGCAGTTCCACACGGACAGGGTCTTTCGAGCAGTACTTC. The chain combines TRBV27 with TRBJ2-7; the match to TRBD1 covers 8 bases. The V and J ends lost 4 bases and 6 bases, in that order; junction bases with no gene match: 11. Per the germline V gene, CDR1 is MNHEY and CDR2 is SMNVEV (reference sequence). The CDR3 has 15 amino acids.

V and J are TRBV2 and TRBJ2-2; D is unclear. V was clipped by 7 bases and J by 0 bases, with 12 bases between them. The germline V gene encodes CDR1 SNHLY and CDR2 FYNNEI. CDR3 length: 15 residues. The DNA of the CDR3 is TGTGCCAGCAAGTTGAGAGCCTCGAACACCGGGGAGCTGTTTTTT. Its protein is CASKLRASNTGELFF.

The V gene is TRBV5-1, the J gene TRBJ2-5; possible D gene TRBD2, 6 bases. Per the germline V gene, CDR1 is SGHRS and CDR2 is YFSETQ. Trimming removed 0 bases from V and 0 bases from J, with 9 bases in between. The CDR3 consists of 15 residues. The CDR3 DNA sequence: TGCGCCAGCAGCTTGGGTAGCGGAAACCAAGAGACCCAGTACTTC. As protein: CASSLGSGNQETQYF.

The genes are TRBV28 and TRBJ2-1; a possible D gene is TRBD2 (5 bases). Looked up from germline, CDR1 is MDHEN and CDR2 is SYDVKM. V lost 4 bases, J lost 1 base, and 11 bases lay in between. This CDR3 contains 15 residues. The CDR3: CASSSSTGSYNEQFF. The CDR3 bases are TGTGCCAGCAGTTCGTCCACGGGGTCCTACAATGAGCAGTTCTTC.

This clone came up a few times. The chain recombines TRBV28 with TRBJ1-2, with no clear D. The CDR3 is 13 residues long. V was clipped by 4 bases and J by 2 bases, with 8 bases between them. CDR1 is MDHEN, CDR2 SYDVKM, per germline. The CDR3 coding sequence is TGTGCCAGCAGTTACGGGTGGAACTATGGCTACACCTTC. Residues: CASSYGWNYGYTF.

Here the CDR3 DNA reads TGTGCCAGCACGGGGCCTAGGGGAGGGTCCAATGAGCAGTTCTTC. Amino acid sequence: CASTGPRGGSNEQFF. This rearrangement joins TRBV6-1 to TRBJ2-1, with 7 positions matching TRBD2. CDR3 length equals 15 residues. The V gene's germline CDR1 is MNHNS and CDR2 SASEGT. Losses at the gene ends were 7 bases for V and 6 bases for J; bases not matched to a gene: 12.

V usage is TRBV2 and J usage is TRBJ2-5; 8 positions match TRBD2. This CDR3 comprises 17 residues. Germline V CDR1 and CDR2: SNHLY, FYNNEI. Trimming cost V 5 bases and J 2 bases; bases outside gene matches: 13. The CDR3 nucleotides read TGTGCCAGCAGTAGTCTTGGGGCTAGCGGGTTACAAGAGACCCAGTACTTC. Translation: CASSSLGASGLQETQYF. Based on the CDR3 plus reference TRBV2 and TRBJ2-5, the full variable domain is EPEVTQTPSHQVTQMGQEVILRCVPISNHLYFYWYRQILGQKVEFLVSFYNNEISEKSEIFDDQFSVERPDGSNFTLKIRSTKLEDSAMYFCASSSLGASGLQETQYFGPGTRLLVL.

V gene TRBV11-2 combines with J gene TRBJ2-1, with a possible D match to TRBD2 (5 bases). This CDR3 has 15 residues. V lost 7 bases and J 7 bases, leaving 20 bases between the germline ends. Germline assignment: CDR1 SGHAT and CDR2 FQNNGV. CDR3 nucleotide sequence: TGTGCCAGCATCCTCCCGACATTTTCGGGGAATGAGCAGTTCTTC. This gives the protein CASILPTFSGNEQFF.

The genes are TRBV7-6 and TRBJ1-1; possible D gene TRBD1, 5 bases. The CDR3 totals 14 residues. Germline V gives CDR1 SGHVS, CDR2 FNYEAQ. Trimming left V 5 bases short and J 4 bases short, with 14 bases between. The CDR3 loop reads CASSAQPRGTEAFF. CDR3 DNA sequence: TGTGCCAGCAGCGCCCAGCCTAGGGGCACTGAAGCTTTCTTT.

The chain joins TRBV6-1 to TRBJ1-4, with D unresolved. Germline V CDR1 and CDR2: MNHNS, SASEGT. The CDR3 has 14 amino acids. Deletions cut 2 bases from V and 3 bases from J, with 7 bases between. Here the CDR3 DNA reads TGTGCCAGCAGTGAATCCCGTTCTAATGAAAAACTGTTTTTT. Translation gives CASSESRSNEKLFF.